This T cell receptor (beta chain) was observed in a study of shared clonotypes between healthy human individuals. Profiling relied on immunoSEQ multiplex PCR, and the TCRdb table lists in-frame clones only, not all of them. The table has about 1.1 million clones, about 80% seen once. Germline CDR1 is ENHRY and CDR2 is SYGVKD. Trimming left V 6 bases short and J 2 bases short, with 13 bases between. The CDR3 contains 14 residues. The sequence was collected from a man between 18 and 29 years old in good health. Some clones in this sample may be carry-over from other donors' samples. The chain employs TRBV10-3 and TRBJ2-5; D is unclear. The sample was memory CD4+ T cells from PBMCs. Subset indicated: CD45RA-negative fraction. CDR3 sequence (DNA): TGTGCCATCAGGAATTCCCTGGGACAAGAGACCCAGTACTTC. This translates into CAIRNSLGQETQYF.